This T cell receptor beta chain was obtained from a study of cytomegalovirus exposure and HLA in healthy donors. The study's findings and limits: Sequencing probably produced one cluster of sequence variants that were highly shared. In a later analysis, CMV-associated beta chains were mostly HLA-associated, it appeared.

The CDR3 extends over 15 amino acids. Trimming removed 1 base from V and 2 bases from J, with 11 bases in between. CDR1 SGHRS and CDR2 YFSETQ come from the germline V gene. Regarding this clone: As yet, its antigen is unknown.

The PCR had 60 Vbeta and 13 Jbeta primers. The authors' processing: A follow-up analysis tallied 65 million to 80 million unique TCR beta chains, roughly 11 million shared. Sequenced by immunoSEQ multiplex PCR; TCRdb stores in-frame clones only, minus some. V, J and clone size are those of that table, while D and trimming were read from the DNA. The sample lists 150,000 to 200,000 clones; roughly 87% were seen once. This receptor was taken from a girl in the first two years of life in good health and CMV-seronegative. The sequencing input was PBMCs. This chain uses TRBV5-1 with TRBJ2-3; tentatively, D is TRBD2 (7 bases). This CDR3 reads CASSLRGANTDTQYF. The CDR3 DNA reads TGCGCCAGCAGCTTGCGGGGGGCGAACACAGATACGCAGTATTTT.